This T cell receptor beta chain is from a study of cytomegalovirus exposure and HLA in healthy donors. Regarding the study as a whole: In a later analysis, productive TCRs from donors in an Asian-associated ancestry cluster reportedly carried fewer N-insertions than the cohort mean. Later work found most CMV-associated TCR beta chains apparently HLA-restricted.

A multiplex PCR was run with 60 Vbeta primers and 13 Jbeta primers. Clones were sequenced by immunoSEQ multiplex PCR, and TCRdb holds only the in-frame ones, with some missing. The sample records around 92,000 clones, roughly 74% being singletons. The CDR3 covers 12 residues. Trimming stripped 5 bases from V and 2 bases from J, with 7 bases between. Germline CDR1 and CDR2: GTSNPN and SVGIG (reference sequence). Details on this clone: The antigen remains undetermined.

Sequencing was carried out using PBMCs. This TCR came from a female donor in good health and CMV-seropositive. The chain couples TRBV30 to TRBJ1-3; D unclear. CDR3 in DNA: TGTGCCTGGGGACTAACTGGAAACACCATATATTTT. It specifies CAWGLTGNTIYF.